This record covers a single T cell receptor beta chain. As yet, its antigen is unknown. The sample comes from a study of cytomegalovirus exposure and HLA in healthy donors. Findings and caveats of the study: More than 15,000 TCR beta sequences were associated with HLA alleles at 0.05 false discovery rate in a later analysis. Later work found that TCR association rates differed between HLA loci; DRB1 had the most and HLA-C the fewest.

V shed 0 bases and J 1 base; nucleotides not matched to a gene: 12. The CDR3 runs 19 residues. Per the germline V gene, CDR1 is WNHNN and CDR2 is SYGVQD (reference sequence). It was with 60 Vbeta and 13 Jbeta primers that the PCR ran. Measured with immunoSEQ multiplex PCR; TCRdb has only the in-frame clones, and not every one. The top ten hold 1.5% to 2% of the sample, which has about 98,000 clones, around 74% seen once. The genes are TRBV10-1 and TRBJ1-2, with 9 nucleotides matching TRBD1. This TCR derives from a male donor in good health and CMV-seronegative. Sequencing was performed on PBMCs. Here the CDR3 reads CASSESRGTGSKGNYGYTF. Written as DNA, the CDR3 is TGCGCCAGCAGTGAGTCACGGGGGACAGGGTCTAAAGGTAACTATGGCTACACCTTC.